This T cell receptor (beta chain) was identified during a study of T cell repertoires in ileal Crohn's disease. Study-level findings and limits: Clonal expansions were more frequent in active smokers than non-smokers at surgery.

Comment on this clone: Its target is unknown.

Sequencing was performed with immunoSEQ multiplex PCR; in TCRdb, only in-frame clones are kept and a portion is missing. The table shows over 4,500 clones, with around 81% occurring only once. V lost 6 bases, J lost 8 bases, and 16 bases lay in between. There are 14 residues in the CDR3. The V gene's germline CDR1 is SNHLY and CDR2 FYNNEI. The clonotype comes from an adult with Crohn's disease. This chain connects TRBV2 to TRBJ1-4; the D gene is possibly TRBD1 (5 bases). Source material: ileal tissue. CDR3 coding DNA: TGTGCCAGCAGGGGGCCTTTCGGGGGAGAAAAACTGTTTTTT. It codes for CASRGPFGGEKLFF.